This T cell receptor beta chain comes out of a study of shared clonotypes between healthy human individuals (dated by TCRdb to 2020 to 2022). In terms of the full investigation: The cohort included three men and a couple of women between 18 and 49 years of age. The study deeply sequenced blood TCR repertoires of several healthy adults to estimate repertoire size and the extent of clonotype sharing between individuals. Different laboratories and diverse techniques were used to prepare libraries and sequence TCR repertoires, to increase sequencing depth and limit assay-specific biases. Each donor's leukapheresis produced roughly between roughly 0.85 and 9.5 billion PBMCs.

The donors were healthy, HIV-negative adults with no recently reported acute infections or vaccinations. All donors were Caucasian adults living in Nashville, Tennessee, USA. For unsorted samples, tens of millions of PBMCs were counted, and genomic DNA was extracted using the QIAamp DNA Blood Mini kit. Blood was collected by leukapheresis, and PBMCs were isolated by Ficoll-Histopaque density gradient centrifugation and then cryopreserved in liquid nitrogen vapor phase. V ends up 5 bases short and J 7 bases short, with an unmatched junction base count of 11. CDR1 SGHRS and CDR2 YFSETQ are derived from the germline V gene. Its CDR3 holds 15 amino acids, cysteine through phenylalanine. Only the CDR3 portion is preserved as DNA: 45 bases, with reading frame beginning at the first base. About this clone itself: The target of this receptor is not known. The sample holds no much larger clone one base away, and base qualities are not on file.

TCR CDR3 regions were amplified from genomic DNA by multiplex PCR using the deep immunoSEQ assay. Extracted genomic DNA from each cell subset was spread evenly across all wells of several immunoSEQ 96-well plates, with each plate serving as a replicate. Each replicate PCR for unsorted PBMC received roughly 290 ng genomic DNA, equal to 30,000 to 35,000 T cell genomes. Unsorted PBMC genomic DNA was sequenced across ten immunoSEQ deep assay plates. Purified libraries were quantified with a Qubit 3.0 fluorometer, sized on a Bioanalyzer 2100, and re-quantified with the KAPA Library Quantification kit. A separate single-read 150-cycle Illumina NextSeq 550 flow cell was used to sequence each immunoSEQ 96-well plate. Per the authors' processing: Because the immunoSEQ output included only junctional sequences and no quality scores, the filtering could not be the same as the filtering used for full-length reads. Sequences were annotated with PyIR, a Python wrapper for IgBLAST v1.9, using IMGT germline references to assign V/J genes and CDR3. Any read was removed if the V/J assignment was weak (E-value above 1e-6), the CDR3 was missing, or the read contained stop codons, out-of-frame junctions, or ambiguous translated residues. V3J clonotypes were defined as sequences sharing an identical inferred V gene, J gene, and CDR3 amino acid sequence. The percentage overlap between two repertoires was calculated by dividing the number of shared unique clonotypes by the size of the smaller repertoire. Repertoire richness was assessed with RTK rarefaction, the Chao1 estimator, and Recon v2.1 estimates of unobserved clonotypes. Drawn from immuneACCESS, this table holds only the in-frame rearrangements with V and J called that TCRdb kept. Clones are partly lost; checked studies trace under half to an unresolved V gene and leave the rest unexplained. V, J and clone size were drawn from that table, and D and trimming were deduced from the DNA. This sample holds about 480,000 clones; roughly 78% were observed only once. The ten largest account for under 15% of the sample.

The paper's findings and limits, for the study overall: Pairwise subsampling led to the expectation that sequencing depth would affect the degree of clonotype sharing among donors. Sampling was restricted to blood, and TCR repertoires in tissues likely differ from the TCR repertoires found in blood. Because the study included only a small number of donors, the genetic and exposure-history diversity represented was limited.

This sequence was found in a woman aged 35 to 49 in good health. Some clones in this sample may be carry-over from other donors' samples. Sequencing was done on a sample of PBMCs. The chain couples TRBV5-1 to TRBJ2-3; 9 bases in the middle match TRBD2. The DNA sequence reads TGCGCCAGCAGTACCGGGCTAGCGGGAAGGAATACGCAGTATTTT. Its protein is CASSTGLAGRNTQYF.